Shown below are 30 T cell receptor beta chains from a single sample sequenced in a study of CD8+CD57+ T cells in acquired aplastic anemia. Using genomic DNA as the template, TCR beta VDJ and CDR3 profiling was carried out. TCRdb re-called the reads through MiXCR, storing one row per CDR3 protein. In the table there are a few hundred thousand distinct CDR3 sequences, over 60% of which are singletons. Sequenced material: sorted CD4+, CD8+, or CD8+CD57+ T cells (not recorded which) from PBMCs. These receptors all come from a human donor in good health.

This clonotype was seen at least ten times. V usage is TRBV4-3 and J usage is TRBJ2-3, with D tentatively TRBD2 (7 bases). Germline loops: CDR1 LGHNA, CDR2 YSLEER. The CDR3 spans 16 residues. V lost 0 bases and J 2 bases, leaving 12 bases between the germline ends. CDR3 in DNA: TGCGCCAGCAGCCAAGACACAGGGAGGGACACAGATACGCAGTATTTT. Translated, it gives CASSQDTGRDTDTQYF.

The CDR3 DNA sequence: TGTGCCAGCAGTTCAGGGGGCGATGGCTACACCTTC. This sequence encodes CASSSGGDGYTF. This chain joins TRBV6-1 and TRBJ1-2; 8 nucleotides match TRBD1. Trimming took 5 bases from V and 6 from J; bases not matched to a gene: 2. Germline CDR1 reads MNHNS; CDR2 reads SASEGT. This CDR3 contains 12 residues.

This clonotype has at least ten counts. CDR3 loop: CSATPLADPSYEQYF. The CDR3 coding sequence is TGCAGTGCTACCCCTCTAGCGGACCCATCCTACGAGCAGTACTTC. The J gene is TRBJ2-7, the V gene TRBV20-1; TRBD2 agrees at 7 bases. The CDR3 has 15 residues. Unmatched junction bases numbered 10, after V lost 4 bases and J lost 1 base. Per the germline V gene, CDR1 is DFQATT and CDR2 is SNEGSKA (reference sequence).

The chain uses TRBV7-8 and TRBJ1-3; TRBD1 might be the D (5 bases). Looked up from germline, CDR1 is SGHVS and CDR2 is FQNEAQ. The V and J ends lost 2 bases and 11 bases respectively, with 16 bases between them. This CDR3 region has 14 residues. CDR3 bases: TGTGCCAGCAGCTTATCCCTGGGGCTTCAACCCATATATTTT. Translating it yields CASSLSLGLQPIYF.

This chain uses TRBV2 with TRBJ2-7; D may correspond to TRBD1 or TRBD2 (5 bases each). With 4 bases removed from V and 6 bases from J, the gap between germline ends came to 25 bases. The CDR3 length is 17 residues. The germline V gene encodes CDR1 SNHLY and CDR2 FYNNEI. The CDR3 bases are TGTGCCAGCAGTGCCCCCCCCATCGGTGGGGCCGCGGGCGAGCAGTACTTC. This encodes CASSAPPIGGAAGEQYF.

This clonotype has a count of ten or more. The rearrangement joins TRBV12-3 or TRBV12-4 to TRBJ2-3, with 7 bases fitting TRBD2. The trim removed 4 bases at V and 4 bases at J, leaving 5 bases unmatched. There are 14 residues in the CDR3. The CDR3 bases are TGTGCCAGCAGTTCGGGGGGAGGTCCAGATACGCAGTATTTT. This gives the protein CASSSGGGPDTQYF.

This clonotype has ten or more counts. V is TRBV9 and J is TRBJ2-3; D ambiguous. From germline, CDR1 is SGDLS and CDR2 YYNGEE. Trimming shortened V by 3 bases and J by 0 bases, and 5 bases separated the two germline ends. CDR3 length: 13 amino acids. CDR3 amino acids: CASSGDSTDTQYF. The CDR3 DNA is TGTGCCAGCAGCGGAGATAGCACAGATACGCAGTATTTT.

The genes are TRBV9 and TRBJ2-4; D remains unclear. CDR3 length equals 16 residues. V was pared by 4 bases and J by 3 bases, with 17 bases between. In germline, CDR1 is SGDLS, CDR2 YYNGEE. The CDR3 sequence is CASSLISGKNKNIQYF. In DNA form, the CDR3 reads TGTGCCAGCAGCTTAATTTCTGGGAAAAACAAAAACATTCAGTACTTC.

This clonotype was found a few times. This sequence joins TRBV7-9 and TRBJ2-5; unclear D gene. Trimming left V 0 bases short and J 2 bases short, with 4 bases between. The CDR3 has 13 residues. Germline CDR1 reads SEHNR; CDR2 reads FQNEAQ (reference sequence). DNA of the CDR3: TGTGCCAGCAGCTTAGCCAGGCAAGAGACCCAGTACTTC. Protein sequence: CASSLARQETQYF.

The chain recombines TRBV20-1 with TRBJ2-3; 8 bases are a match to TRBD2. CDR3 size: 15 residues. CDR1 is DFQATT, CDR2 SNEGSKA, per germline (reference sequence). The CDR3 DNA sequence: TGCAGCGTTGGTCGCGGGAGGATGTATACAGATACGCAGTATTTT. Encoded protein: CSVGRGRMYTDTQYF.

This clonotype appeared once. CDR3 sequence: CASSLIAGQRDYEQYF. The CDR3 DNA is TGTGCCAGCAGCTTAATAGCAGGCCAGAGAGACTACGAGCAGTACTTC. The gene calls are TRBV11-1 and TRBJ2-5; D not resolved. The end of the DNA fits TRBJ2-7 better, so the J call may be wrong. This CDR3 comprises 16 residues. Looked up from germline, CDR1 is SGHAT and CDR2 is FQDESV (reference sequence).

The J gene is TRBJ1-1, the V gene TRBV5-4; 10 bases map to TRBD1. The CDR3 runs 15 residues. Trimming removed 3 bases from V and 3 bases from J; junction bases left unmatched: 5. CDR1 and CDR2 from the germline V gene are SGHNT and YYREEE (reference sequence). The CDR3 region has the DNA TGTGCCAGCAGCTGGGACGACAGGGGGCACACTGAAGCTTTCTTT. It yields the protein CASSWDDRGHTEAFF.

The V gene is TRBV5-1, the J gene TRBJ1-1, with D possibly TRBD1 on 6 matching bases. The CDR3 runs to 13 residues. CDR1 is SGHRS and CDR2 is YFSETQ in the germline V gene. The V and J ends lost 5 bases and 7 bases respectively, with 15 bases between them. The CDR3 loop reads CASRTRGGDEAFF. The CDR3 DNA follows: TGCGCCAGCAGAACCAGGGGAGGGGATGAAGCTTTCTTT.

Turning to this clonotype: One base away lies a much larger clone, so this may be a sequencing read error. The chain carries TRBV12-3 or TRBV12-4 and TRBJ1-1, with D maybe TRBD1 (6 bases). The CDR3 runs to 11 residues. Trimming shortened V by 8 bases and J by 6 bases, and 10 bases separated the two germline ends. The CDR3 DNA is TGTGCCAGCGGTGAGGGGGCTGAAGCTTTCTTT. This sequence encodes CASGEGAEAFF.

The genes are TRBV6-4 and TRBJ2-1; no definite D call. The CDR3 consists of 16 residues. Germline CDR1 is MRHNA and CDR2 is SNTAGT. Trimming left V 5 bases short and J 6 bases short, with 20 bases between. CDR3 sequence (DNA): TGTGCCAGCAGTCAATTACAGAACCTTAATATCAATGAGCAGTTCTTC. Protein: CASSQLQNLNINEQFF.

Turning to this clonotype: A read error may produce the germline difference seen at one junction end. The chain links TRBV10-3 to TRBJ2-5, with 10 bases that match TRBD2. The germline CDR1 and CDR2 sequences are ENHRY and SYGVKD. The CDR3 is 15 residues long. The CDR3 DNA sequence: TGTGCCAGCAGTAGGGCTAGCGGGGGACAAGAGACCCAGTACTTC. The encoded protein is CASSRASGGQETQYF.

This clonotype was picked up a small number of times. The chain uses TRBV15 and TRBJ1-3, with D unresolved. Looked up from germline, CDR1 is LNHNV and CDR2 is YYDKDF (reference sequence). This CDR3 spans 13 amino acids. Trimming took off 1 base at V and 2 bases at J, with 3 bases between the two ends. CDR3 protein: CATSRGAGNTIYF. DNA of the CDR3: TGTGCCACCAGCAGAGGGGCTGGAAACACCATATATTTT.

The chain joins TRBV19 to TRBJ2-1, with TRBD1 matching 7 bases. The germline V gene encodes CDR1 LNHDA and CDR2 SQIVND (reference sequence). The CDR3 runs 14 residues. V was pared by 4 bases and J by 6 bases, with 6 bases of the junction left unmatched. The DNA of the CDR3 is TGTGCCAGTAGTAACAGGGGCCGAACCAATGAGCAGTTCTTC. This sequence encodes CASSNRGRTNEQFF.

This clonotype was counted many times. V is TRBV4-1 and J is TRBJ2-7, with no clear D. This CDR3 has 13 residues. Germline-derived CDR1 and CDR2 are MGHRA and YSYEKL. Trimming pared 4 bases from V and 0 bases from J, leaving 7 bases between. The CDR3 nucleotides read TGCGCCAGCAGCCGGACGGACTCCTACGAGCAGTACTTC. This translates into CASSRTDSYEQYF.

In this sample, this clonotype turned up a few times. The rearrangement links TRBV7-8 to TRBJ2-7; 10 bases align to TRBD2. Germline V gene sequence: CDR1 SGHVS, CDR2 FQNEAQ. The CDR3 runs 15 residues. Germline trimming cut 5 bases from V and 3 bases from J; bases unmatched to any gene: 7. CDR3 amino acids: CASSTRLAGGYEQYF. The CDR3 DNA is TGTGCCAGCAGCACTAGACTAGCGGGTGGCTACGAGCAGTACTTC.

The CDR3 loop reads CASSMAGGAQFF. The CDR3 DNA reads as TGTGCCAGTAGTATGGCGGGAGGGGCACAATTCTTC. The genes are TRBV19 and TRBJ2-1; 9 nucleotides agree with TRBD2. CDR3 length: 12 residues. V lost 3 bases and J lost 16; bases outside the gene matches: 7. Germline V gives CDR1 LNHDA, CDR2 SQIVND (reference sequence).

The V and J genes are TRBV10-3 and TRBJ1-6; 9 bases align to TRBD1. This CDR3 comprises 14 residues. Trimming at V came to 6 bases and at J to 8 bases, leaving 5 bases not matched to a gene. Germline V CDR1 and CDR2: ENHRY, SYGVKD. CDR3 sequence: CAIRPGQGDSPLHF. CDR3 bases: TGTGCCATCAGGCCGGGACAGGGTGATTCACCCCTCCACTTT.

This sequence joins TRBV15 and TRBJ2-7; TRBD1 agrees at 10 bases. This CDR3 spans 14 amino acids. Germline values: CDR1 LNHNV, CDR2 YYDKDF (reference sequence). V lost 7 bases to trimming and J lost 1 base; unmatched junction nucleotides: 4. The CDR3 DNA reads TGTGCCACCAAGGGGACAGGGGCTTCCTACGAGCAGTACTTC. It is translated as CATKGTGASYEQYF.

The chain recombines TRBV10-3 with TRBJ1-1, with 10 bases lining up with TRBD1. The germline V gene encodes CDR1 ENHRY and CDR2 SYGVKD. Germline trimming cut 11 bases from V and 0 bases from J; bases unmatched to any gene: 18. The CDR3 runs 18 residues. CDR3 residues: CASGRRQGALVVNTEAFF. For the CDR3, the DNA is TGTGCCTCAGGGAGGAGACAGGGGGCTCTAGTGGTGAACACTGAAGCTTTCTTT.

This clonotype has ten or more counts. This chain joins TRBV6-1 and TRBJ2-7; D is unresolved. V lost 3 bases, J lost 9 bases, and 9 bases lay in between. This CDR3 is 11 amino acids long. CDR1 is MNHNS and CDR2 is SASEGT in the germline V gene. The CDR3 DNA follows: TGTGCCAGCAGTGAGCTAGTTGGGCAGTACTTC. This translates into CASSELVGQYF.

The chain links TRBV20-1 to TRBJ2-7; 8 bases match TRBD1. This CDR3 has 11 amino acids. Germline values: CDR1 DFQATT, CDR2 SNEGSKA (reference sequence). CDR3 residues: CSAGQAYEQYF. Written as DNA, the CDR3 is TGCAGCGCGGGACAGGCCTACGAGCAGTACTTC.

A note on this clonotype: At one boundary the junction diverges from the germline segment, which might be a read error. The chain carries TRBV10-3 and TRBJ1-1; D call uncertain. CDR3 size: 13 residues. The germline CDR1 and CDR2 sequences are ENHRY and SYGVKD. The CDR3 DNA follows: TGTGCCAGCAGTGAGATCCGGGCGGGCGAAGCTTTCTTT. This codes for CASSEIRAGEAFF.

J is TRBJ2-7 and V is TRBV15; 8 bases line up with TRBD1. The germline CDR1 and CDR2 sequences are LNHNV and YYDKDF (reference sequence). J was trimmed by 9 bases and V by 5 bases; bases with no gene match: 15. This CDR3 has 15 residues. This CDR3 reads CATSPDRADVRRQYF. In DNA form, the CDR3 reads TGTGCCACCAGCCCGGACAGGGCGGACGTACGAAGGCAGTACTTC.

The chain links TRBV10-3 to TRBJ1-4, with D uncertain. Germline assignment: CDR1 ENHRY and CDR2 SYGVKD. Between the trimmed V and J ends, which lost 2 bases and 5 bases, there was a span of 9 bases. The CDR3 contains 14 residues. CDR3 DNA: TGTGCCATCAGTGAGCCCTCCGTCAATGAAAAACTGTTTTTT. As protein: CAISEPSVNEKLFF.

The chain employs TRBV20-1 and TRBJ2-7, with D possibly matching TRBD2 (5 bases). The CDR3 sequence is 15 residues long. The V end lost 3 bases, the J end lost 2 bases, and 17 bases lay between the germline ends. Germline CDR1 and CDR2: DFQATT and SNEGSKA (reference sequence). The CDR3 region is CSASDPVTIPYEQYF. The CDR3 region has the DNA TGCAGTGCTAGCGATCCGGTGACTATTCCCTACGAGCAGTACTTC.